This T cell receptor beta chain came from a study of patients and donors after allogeneic stem cell transplantation (dated by TCRdb to between 2020 and 2021). From its cysteine to its phenylalanine, the CDR3 spans 15 amino acids. Here the CDR3 DNA is all that survives: 45 bases in frame from base 1. Via the germline V gene, CDR1 is SGHRS and CDR2 YFSETQ. At the junction V is shortened by 6 bases and J by 2 bases, with 15 bases in between. Libraries were built with RT-PCR. Instrument used: NextSeq 550. TCRdb reprocessed the public reads (quality trimming at Q25 with fastp, clone calling with MiXCR) and kept in-frame beta chains. Merged by CDR3 protein, the rows form single entries marked with the most common genes and DNA. Counted in this sample were about 400,000 distinct CDR3 sequences; 16% of them appeared once. 7.2% of the sample comes from the top ten. On this clonotype itself: Its antigen has not been determined. Base qualities are missing; no much larger clone stands one base away.

The TCR sequence derives from a human donor who was either an allogeneic HSCT recipient or a stem cell or donor lymphocyte infusion donor (not recorded which). It is not recorded whose cells these are; they may come from a transplant donor. Sequencing was performed on blood, either unsorted or a sorted T cell fraction (not recorded which). Recombination linked TRBV5-1 to TRBJ2-1; the D match is possibly TRBD1 or TRBD2, with 5 bases aligned in each. CDR3 loop: CASTVTSGPYNEQFF. The sequenced DNA is TGCGCCAGCACCGTCACGTCGGGGCCCTACAATGAGCAGTTCTTC.